The 13 T cell receptor beta chains given below trace back to one sample, sequenced in a study of blood T cell repertoires in COVID-19. This table comes from immunoSEQ multiplex PCR, and its TCRdb copy is limited to in-frame clones, with some not included. The data show 150,000 to 200,000 clones, approximately 80% seen once. Sequenced: peripheral blood. These receptors came from a human donor in a cohort sampled during active COVID-19.

This clone was counted once. The chain uses TRBV7-7 and TRBJ2-3; 7 bases agree with TRBD1. CDR1 SSHAT and CDR2 FNYEAQ come from the germline V gene (reference sequence). V trimming: 2 bases; J trimming: 2 bases; junction bases outside the gene matches: 4. This CDR3 spans 15 amino acids. The CDR3 nucleotides are TGTGCCAGCAGCTTACAGGGGGTCCCCACAGATACGCAGTATTTT. It encodes CASSLQGVPTDTQYF.

The chain carries TRBV2 and TRBJ2-7; a weak D match, TRBD1 (6 bases). V was shortened by 7 bases and J by 2 bases, with 15 bases between the two germline ends. Germline V gives CDR1 SNHLY, CDR2 FYNNEI. The CDR3 spans 14 residues. Here the CDR3 reads CASISGTRTYEQYF. DNA of the CDR3: TGTGCCAGCATTTCCGGGACACGTACCTACGAGCAGTACTTC.

There are a few counts of this clone. V gene TRBV5-1 combines with J gene TRBJ1-3; D unresolved. CDR1 is SGHRS and CDR2 is YFSETQ in the germline V gene. The length of the CDR3 is 14 residues. V lost 4 bases and J 4 bases, leaving 12 bases between the germline ends. The CDR3 reads CASSPQVLGNTIYF. For the CDR3, the DNA is TGCGCCAGCAGCCCTCAGGTCCTGGGAAACACCATATATTTT.

The genes are TRBV7-2 and TRBJ1-5, with unresolved D. The V and J ends lost 1 base and 0 bases respectively, with 10 bases between them. The CDR3 has 16 amino acids. The germline CDR1 and CDR2 sequences are SGHTA and FQGNSA. The CDR3 sequence: CASSLENSNSNQPQHF. CDR3 coding DNA: TGTGCCAGCAGCTTAGAGAACAGTAATAGCAATCAGCCCCAGCATTTT.

This clone was observed many times. The CDR3 DNA follows: TGTGCCAGCAGCCGGGACAGAGCTCTTGTCCCCGCGGGGTATTGGGGCTACACCTTC. Protein: CASSRDRALVPAGYWGYTF. V usage is TRBV3-1 (or the pseudogene TRBV3-2) and J usage is TRBJ1-2; 7 nucleotides agree with TRBD1. This CDR3 has 19 residues. The V segment lost 4 bases and the J segment 8 bases; nucleotides outside the gene matches: 25. Per germline, CDR1 LGHDT and CDR2 YNNKEL (reference sequence).

The chain has TRBV7-2 and TRBJ2-3; D may be TRBD2 (6 bases). Trimming took off 6 bases at V and 7 bases at J, with 14 bases between the two ends. The CDR3 contains 13 residues. CDR1 and CDR2 (germline): SGHTA, FQGNSA. This CDR3 reads CASREGNSNTQYF. For the CDR3, the DNA is TGTGCCAGCAGGGAGGGGAACTCGAATACGCAGTATTTT.

The V gene is TRBV10-3, the J gene TRBJ2-7; 9 bases match TRBD1. With V trimmed by 11 bases and J by 3 bases, 8 bases remained unmatched. Germline-derived CDR1 and CDR2 are ENHRY and SYGVKD. The CDR3 has 13 amino acids. The CDR3 reads CAPPGDRVYEQYF. The CDR3 nucleotides are TGTGCCCCCCCCGGGGACAGGGTCTACGAGCAGTACTTC.

With respect to this clone: The same CDR3 is also encoded by other DNA sequences in this sample. J is TRBJ1-1 and V is TRBV27; tentative D call: TRBD1 (5 bases). Germline values: CDR1 MNHEY, CDR2 SMNVEV (reference sequence). The CDR3 runs 13 residues. V lost 9 bases and J 1 base, leaving 12 bases between the germline ends. The CDR3 DNA reads TGTGCCAGTAGTATCCAGGGGAACACTGAAGCTTTCTTT. The encoded protein is CASSIQGNTEAFF.

This clone was seen a single time. The chain couples TRBV11-2 to TRBJ1-6; D is possibly TRBD1 (6 bases). Germline lookup yields CDR1 SGHAT and CDR2 FQNNGV. The V and J ends lost 4 bases and 6 bases respectively, with 19 bases between them. CDR3 length: 17 amino acids. The CDR3 reads CASSSRAGVDSNSPLHF. CDR3 DNA sequence: TGTGCCAGCAGCTCCCGGGCAGGGGTGGATAGTAATTCACCCCTCCACTTT.

The chain couples TRBV9 to TRBJ2-4; D may be TRBD1 (5 bases). Trimming left V 3 bases short and J 0 bases short, with 19 bases between. The CDR3 is 18 amino acids. Germline V lookup: CDR1 SGDLS, CDR2 YYNGEE. The CDR3 loop is CASSGRAKGWSAKNIQYF. The CDR3 bases are TGTGCCAGCAGCGGAAGGGCCAAGGGGTGGTCAGCCAAAAACATTCAGTACTTC.

The chain joins TRBV4-3 to TRBJ2-3, with 9 bases aligning to TRBD2. Germline V gives CDR1 LGHNA, CDR2 YSLEER. There are 19 residues in the CDR3. V trimming: 2 bases; J trimming: 0 bases; junction bases outside the gene matches: 12. The CDR3 bases are TGCGCCAGCAGCCAAACCTTTCTAGCGGGAAACCCTAGCACAGATACGCAGTATTTT. Encoded protein: CASSQTFLAGNPSTDTQYF.

The chain couples TRBV7-2 to TRBJ1-1, with 7 bases lining up with TRBD1. CDR1 and CDR2 from the germline V gene are SGHTA and FQGNSA. This CDR3 region has 15 residues. Trimming took 4 bases from V and 1 from J; bases not matched to a gene: 6. The CDR3 sequence is CASSSSGQTNTEAFF. The CDR3 DNA follows: TGTGCCAGCAGCTCATCGGGACAGACGAACACTGAAGCTTTCTTT. Using reference TRBV7-2 and TRBJ1-1 for the parts outside the CDR3, the full variable domain is GAGVSQSPSNKVTEKGKDVELRCDPISGHTALYWYRQSLGQGLEFLIYFQGNSAPDKSGLPSDRFSAERTGGSVSTLTIQRTQQEDSAVYLCASSSSGQTNTEAFFGQGTRLTVV.

The chain couples TRBV7-8 to TRBJ1-1; no reliable D call. Germline loops: CDR1 SGHVS, CDR2 FQNEAQ. V was shortened by 2 bases and J by 6 bases, with 10 bases between the two germline ends. This CDR3 is 13 amino acids long. The CDR3: CASSLSVGSEAFF. The CDR3 nucleotides are TGTGCCAGCAGCTTATCAGTTGGTTCTGAAGCTTTCTTT.